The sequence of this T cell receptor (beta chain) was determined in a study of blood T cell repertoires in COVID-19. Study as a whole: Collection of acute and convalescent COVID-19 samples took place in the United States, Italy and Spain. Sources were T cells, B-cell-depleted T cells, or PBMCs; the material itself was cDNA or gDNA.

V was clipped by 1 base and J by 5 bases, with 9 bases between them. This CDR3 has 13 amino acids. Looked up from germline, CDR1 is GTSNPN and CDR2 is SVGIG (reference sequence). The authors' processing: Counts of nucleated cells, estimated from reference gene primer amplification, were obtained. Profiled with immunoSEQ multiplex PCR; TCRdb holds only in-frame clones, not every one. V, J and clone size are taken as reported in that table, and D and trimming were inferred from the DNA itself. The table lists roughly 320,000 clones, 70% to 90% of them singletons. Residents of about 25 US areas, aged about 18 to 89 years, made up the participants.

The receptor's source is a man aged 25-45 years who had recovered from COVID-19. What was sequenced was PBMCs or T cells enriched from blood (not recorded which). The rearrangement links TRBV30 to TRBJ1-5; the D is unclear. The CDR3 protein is CAWSGEAYQPQHF. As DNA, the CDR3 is TGTGCCTGGAGTGGGGAGGCCTATCAGCCCCAGCATTTT. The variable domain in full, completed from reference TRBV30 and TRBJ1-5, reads SQTIHQWPATLVQPVGSPLSLECTVEGTSNPNLYWYRQAAGRGLQLLFYSVGIGQISSEVPQNLSASRPQDRQFILSSKKLLLSDSGFYLCAWSGEAYQPQHFGDGTRLSIL.